The rows below give T cell receptor beta chains drawn from one sample of a study of T cells in Graves' hyperthyroidism and ophthalmopathy. One entry per CDR3 protein, called by TCRdb with MiXCR from the multiplex PCR reads. In the table there are 150,000 or so distinct CDR3 sequences, approximately 20% of which are singletons. Material: blood. These receptors all come from a woman aged 45-65 years with Graves' hyperthyroidism that later progressed to Graves' ophthalmopathy. The CDR3 runs from the conserved cysteine through the conserved F or W. D genes are given only for firm matches. For some rows the clone size is stated as once, few or many, or as a class when expanded; others skip it.

v_gene	d_gene	j_gene	abundance	CDR3aa	CDR3nt
TRBV5-1	TRBD2	TRBJ2-2	many	CASSPTSGVNTGELFF	TGCGCCAGCAGCCCCACTAGCGGAGTCAACACCGGGGAGCTGTTTTTT
TRBV9	.	TRBJ1-4	.	CASSPRGRPIEKLFF	TGTGCCAGCAGCCCCCGCGGACGCCCCATTGAAAAACTGTTTTTT
TRBV6-2/TRBV6-3	TRBD1	TRBJ1-1	.	CASSRDRGITEAFF	TGTGCCAGCAGTCGGGACAGGGGGATCACTGAAGCTTTCTTT
TRBV27	TRBD2	TRBJ2-5	many	CASRPQGLAGLETQYF	TGTGCCAGCAGACCTCAGGGACTAGCGGGATTGGAGACCCAGTACTTC
TRBV7-8	.	TRBJ2-1	.	CASSWTYNEQFF	TGTGCCAGCAGTTGGACTTACAATGAGCAGTTCTTC
TRBV7-6	.	TRBJ2-3	many	CASSLAGGDTQYF	TGTGCCAGCAGCTTAGCGGGAGGAGATACGCAGTATTTT
TRBV7-8	TRBD2	TRBJ2-3	.	CASSLRGAGGRDTQYF	TGTGCCAGCAGCCTCCGTGGAGCGGGGGGGCGAGATACGCAGTATTTT
TRBV20-1	TRBD2	TRBJ2-7	few	CSTRVPGGLAAGEQYF	TGCAGTACTAGAGTACCCGGGGGACTAGCGGCGGGCGAGCAGTACTTC
TRBV29-1	.	TRBJ1-1	many	CSAQTLNTEAFF	TGCAGCGCACAGACATTGAACACTGAAGCTTTCTTT
TRBV12-3/TRBV12-4	.	TRBJ2-2	many	CASSLSGSTGELFF	TGTGCCAGCAGTTTATCCGGGTCGACCGGGGAGCTGTTTTTT
TRBV6-2/TRBV6-3	TRBD2	TRBJ2-1	many	CASSYSLRGNNEQFF	TGTGCCAGCAGTTACTCGCTGCGGGGGAACAATGAGCAGTTCTTC
TRBV6-1	TRBD2	TRBJ2-7	once	CASSPRTGGTSYEQYF	TGTGCCAGCAGTCCCCGAACGGGGGGAACCTCCTACGAGCAGTACTTC
TRBV28	TRBD2	TRBJ2-1	few	CASSLWGGDNEQFF	TGTGCCAGCAGTTTATGGGGAGGGGACAATGAGCAGTTCTTC
TRBV20-1	.	TRBJ2-1	many	CSAPDSYNEQFF	TGCAGTGCTCCCGACTCCTACAATGAGCAGTTCTTC
TRBV6-5	.	TRBJ1-1	few	CASSSSFQGTEAFF	TGTGCCAGCAGTTCGAGCTTTCAGGGAACTGAAGCTTTCTTT
TRBV12-3/TRBV12-4	.	TRBJ1-1	many	CASSLRGGVRTEAFF	TGTGCCAGCAGTTTGAGGGGTGGGGTACGGACTGAAGCTTTCTTT